This T cell receptor beta chain was identified in a study of shared clonotypes between healthy human individuals. The study's findings and limits: The small donor group covered limited genetic and exposure diversity. Generation probabilities of non-shared clonotypes were lower (relative to those shared by all four donors).

Tens of thousands of T cell genomes, or about 190 ng DNA, went into the sorted-subset replicate PCRs. Libraries were prepared by immunoSEQ multiplex PCR; TCRdb keeps only in-frame clonotypes and omits some of them. Of about 2.1 million clones listed, just under 95% were seen once; the top ten hold around 1.7%. In germline, CDR1 is MDHEN, CDR2 SYDVKM. The CDR3 runs 12 residues. V lost 4 bases, J lost 0 bases, and 4 bases lay in between. Note on this clone: Its target is not known. The sample has other DNA sequences that encode this CDR3 too.

CD45RO-negative CD8 cells positively selected for CCR7 made up the naive population, which excluded terminally differentiated effector memory CD45RA+ cells. This TCR came from a man between 18 and 29 years old in good health. Some clones in this sample may be carry-over from other donors' samples. V usage is TRBV28 and J usage is TRBJ2-7; no reliable D call. The specimen was naive CD8+ T cells from PBMCs. CDR3: CASSSPSYEQYF. CDR3 bases: TGTGCCAGCAGTTCCCCCTCCTACGAGCAGTACTTC. The variable domain in full, with the rest retrieved from reference TRBV28 and TRBJ2-7, is DVKVTQSSRYLVKRTGEKVFLECVQDMDHENMFWYRQDPGLGLRLIYFSYDVKMKEKGDIPEGYSVSREKKERFSLILESASTNQTSMYLCASSSPSYEQYFGPGTRLTVT.